The next 16 T cell receptor beta chains were all read from a single sample in a study of blood T cell repertoires in COVID-19. Measured with immunoSEQ multiplex PCR; TCRdb has only the in-frame clones, and not every one. Of fewer than 85,000 clones listed, roughly 77% are singletons. Sequencing was performed on peripheral blood. The receptors derive from a woman in her seventies with acute or convalescent COVID-19.

CDR3: CASSFAGDTGELFF. The CDR3 nucleotides are TGTGCCAGCAGCTTCGCAGGGGACACCGGGGAGCTGTTTTTT. The genes are TRBV11-3 and TRBJ2-2; the D gene is possibly TRBD1 (6 bases). Per the germline V gene, CDR1 is SGHNT and CDR2 is YENEEA. Deletions cut 3 bases from V and 3 bases from J, with 8 bases between. CDR3 length: 14 amino acids.

CDR3 nucleotide sequence: TGTGCCATCAGACAGGGGGACTATGGCTACACCTTC. Its protein is CAIRQGDYGYTF. The V call is TRBV10-3, the J call TRBJ1-2; TRBD1 matches 8 bases. The CDR3 loop spans 12 amino acids. V lost 6 bases to trimming and J lost 3 bases; unmatched junction nucleotides: 0. CDR1 ENHRY and CDR2 SYGVKD come from the germline V gene.

The V call is TRBV5-1, the J call TRBJ2-1; a weak D match, TRBD1 (6 bases). This CDR3 comprises 14 residues. Trimming removed 3 bases at V and 3 bases at J, with 10 bases between. Germline V gene data show CDR1 as SGHRS and CDR2 as YFSETQ. The CDR3 DNA is TGCGCCAGCAGCTCAGGGGATCTCTACAATGAGCAGTTCTTC. It is translated as CASSSGDLYNEQFF. The full variable domain, rest sourced from reference TRBV5-1 and TRBJ2-1, is KAGVTQTPRYLIKTRGQQVTLSCSPISGHRSVSWYQQTPGQGLQFLFEYFSETQRNKGNFPGRFSGRQFSNSRSEMNVSTLELGDSALYLCASSSGDLYNEQFFGPGTRLTVL.

This clone was picked up one time. The rearrangement joins TRBV19 to TRBJ2-4; perhaps TRBD2 as D (5 bases). From germline, CDR1 is LNHDA and CDR2 SQIVND (reference sequence). CDR3 length: 13 residues. Trimming shortened V by 7 bases and J by 3 bases, and 10 bases separated the two germline ends. CDR3 nucleotides: TGTGCCAGTAAGGGAGCTAACAAAAACATTCAGTACTTC. Translation: CASKGANKNIQYF. Combining the CDR3 with reference TRBV19 and TRBJ2-4 gives the whole variable domain DGGITQSPKYLFRKEGQNVTLSCEQNLNHDAMYWYRQDPGQGLRLIYYSQIVNDFQKGDIAEGYSVSREKKESFPLTVTSAQKNPTAFYLCASKGANKNIQYFGAGTRLSVL.

The chain carries TRBV5-4 and TRBJ1-2; 10 positions match TRBD1. The V and J ends lost 4 bases and 2 bases, in that order; junction bases with no gene match: 11. Germline V gene data show CDR1 as SGHNT and CDR2 as YYREEE (reference sequence). The CDR3 spans 17 residues. CDR3 nucleotide sequence: TGTGCCAGCAGCCACCCACAGCGGGGACAGGGGAACTATGGCTACACCTTC. Its protein product is CASSHPQRGQGNYGYTF. Using reference TRBV5-4 and TRBJ1-2 for the parts outside the CDR3, the full variable domain is ETGVTQSPTHLIKTRGQQVTLRCSSQSGHNTVSWYQQALGQGPQFIFQYYREEENGRGNFPPRFSGLQFPNYSSELNVNALELDDSALYLCASSHPQRGQGNYGYTFGSGTRLTVV.

The chain employs TRBV7-2 and TRBJ1-4, with D perhaps TRBD1 (5 bases). Germline-derived CDR1 and CDR2 are SGHTA and FQGNSA. The CDR3 consists of 13 residues. The V end was cut by 2 bases, the J end by 8 bases, with 9 bases between. CDR3: CASSLTGGEKLFF. CDR3 nucleotides: TGTGCCAGCAGCTTAACAGGTGGCGAAAAACTGTTTTTT.

The chain is built from TRBV6-5 and TRBJ1-1; D is unclear. The V end lost 5 bases, the J end lost 0 bases, and 7 bases lay between the germline ends. CDR1 and CDR2 from the germline V gene are MNHEY and SVGAGI. This CDR3 comprises 13 residues. CDR3 bases: TGTGCCAGCAGTACTCGGGTGAACACTGAAGCTTTCTTT. Translation: CASSTRVNTEAFF.

The chain combines TRBV5-3 with TRBJ1-6, with a tentative D call TRBD1 (5 bases). TRBV5-3 is an open reading frame, and its role is uncertain. This CDR3 has 14 amino acids. Trimming shortened V by 4 bases and J by 9 bases, and 14 bases separated the two germline ends. DNA for the CDR3: TGTGCCAGAAGCAAAGGGGAAGAACCTTCACCCCTCCACTTT. Its protein is CARSKGEEPSPLHF.

The genes are TRBV29-1 and TRBJ1-1; D gene ambiguous. V lost 6 bases, J lost 5 bases, and 13 bases lay in between. The CDR3 covers 12 residues. Germline V gene data show CDR1 as SQVTM and CDR2 as ANQGSEA. CDR3 region: CSVHEGRTEAFF. CDR3 bases: TGCAGCGTCCACGAAGGGAGGACTGAAGCTTTCTTT.

The rearrangement joins TRBV12-3 or TRBV12-4 to TRBJ1-1; TRBD1 aligns across 7 bases. CDR3 length: 13 amino acids. After removal of 5 bases from V and 7 bases from J, the junction contained 7 bases not matched to a gene. For the CDR3, the DNA is TGTGCCAGCAGTCTTTACCGGGACAGTGAAGCTTTCTTT. It codes for CASSLYRDSEAFF.

This clone was observed a few times. The chain has TRBV25-1 and TRBJ1-5; maybe TRBD1 (6 bases). Germline V gene lookup returns CDR1 MGHDK and CDR2 SYGVNS. The ends were cut back, 1 base at V and 7 bases at J, with 8 bases in the middle. This CDR3 contains 13 residues. In nucleotides, the CDR3 is TGTGCCAGCAGTGAATCAGGGGTCCAGCCCCAGCATTTT. Translation gives CASSESGVQPQHF.

J is TRBJ2-1 and V is TRBV15; 8 bases map to TRBD2. Germline assignment: CDR1 LNHNV and CDR2 YYDKDF (reference sequence). The CDR3 length is 17 residues. Unmatched junction bases numbered 18, after V lost 6 bases and J lost 8 bases. In DNA, the CDR3 is TGTGCCACCAGTCGTTCCTTACAGGGACTAGGGGGGGATGAGCAGTTCTTC. Translated, it gives CATSRSLQGLGGDEQFF. The full variable domain, in which reference TRBV15 and TRBJ2-1 provide the parts outside the CDR3, is DAMVIQNPRYQVTQFGKPVTLSCSQTLNHNVMYWYQQKSSQAPKLLFHYYDKDFNNEADTPDNFQSRRPNTSFCFLDIRSPGLGDTAMYLCATSRSLQGLGGDEQFFGPGTRLTVL.

J is TRBJ2-2 and V is TRBV6-6; D is perhaps TRBD1 (6 bases). V was clipped by 5 bases and J by 4 bases, with 26 bases between them. This CDR3 is built from 19 residues. The V gene's germline CDR1 is MNHNY and CDR2 SVGAGI (reference sequence). This CDR3 reads CASSPQLTGGGGSTGELFF. The CDR3 nucleotides read TGTGCCAGCAGTCCCCAACTGACAGGAGGAGGAGGAAGCACCGGGGAGCTGTTTTTT.

J is TRBJ1-1 and V is TRBV6-2 or TRBV6-3, with D unclear. The CDR3 runs 12 residues. V shed 2 bases and J shed 6 bases, with 7 bases lying between them. Germline V gene data show CDR1 as MNHEY and CDR2 as SVGEGT. The CDR3 protein is CASSYILPEAFF. The CDR3 DNA is TGTGCCAGCAGTTACATCCTTCCTGAAGCTTTCTTT.

V gene TRBV27 combines with J gene TRBJ1-2; 7 bases align to TRBD1. Per the germline V gene, CDR1 is MNHEY and CDR2 is SMNVEV (reference sequence). The CDR3 totals 14 residues. V lost 6 bases to trimming and J lost 2 bases; unmatched junction nucleotides: 6. The CDR3 is CASRKQGQNYGYTF. In DNA, the CDR3 is TGTGCCAGCAGGAAACAGGGACAGAACTATGGCTACACCTTC.

The chain uses TRBV5-4 and TRBJ1-3; TRBD1 might be the D (6 bases). The germline CDR1 and CDR2 sequences are SGHNT and YYREEE (reference sequence). Trimming removed 8 bases at V and 6 bases at J, with 21 bases between. This CDR3 is 15 amino acids long. The CDR3 DNA reads as TGTGCCAGTTCCGGGGACACAGGATATTCAAACACCATATATTTT. This encodes CASSGDTGYSNTIYF.